Below, one T cell receptor beta chain is given with its context. Its antigen is undetermined. This entry is derived from a study of T cells in localized non-small cell lung cancer. The study, taken as a whole, reports: Multi-region tumor sequencing was not done, so intratumor heterogeneity could not be excluded. T cell clonality was highest in uninvolved adjacent lung, above tumor.

Sequencing used immunoSEQ multiplex PCR; TCRdb keeps in-frame clones, though not all of them. The table shows 70,000 to 95,000 clones, with roughly 93% occurring only once. The CDR3 sequence is 13 residues long. Germline V gene data show CDR1 as SGHRS and CDR2 as YFSETQ. Trimming cost V 0 bases and J 6 bases, with 6 bases left between them. This TCR was recovered from a woman aged 40-70 years with stage II squamous cell lung carcinoma. The chain recombines TRBV5-1 with TRBJ2-2; D is ambiguous. The material was PBMCs, obtained before any cancer treatment. DNA for the CDR3: TGCGCCAGCAGCTTGGGTTTGGCCGGGGAGCTGTTTTTT. This encodes CASSLGLAGELFF. Full variable domain (outside the CDR3, taken from reference TRBV5-1 and TRBJ2-2): KAGVTQTPRYLIKTRGQQVTLSCSPISGHRSVSWYQQTPGQGLQFLFEYFSETQRNKGNFPGRFSGRQFSNSRSEMNVSTLELGDSALYLCASSLGLAGELFFGEGSRLTVL.